The sequence of this TCR beta chain was determined in a study of Ad26.COV2.S vaccination and SARS-CoV-2 variants. The treatment was: about 20 received Ad26.COV2.S at low or high dose, single or two shots; a few received placebo; per-sample allocation not given. Samples came from day 63 after the first vaccine or placebo injection. Assay used: immunoSEQ multiplex PCR; TCRdb lists only in-frame clones, some missing. This sample carries some 460,000 clones, roughly nine tenths of them seen once, and the ten largest clones take more than 1.5%. The CDR3 sequence is 17 residues long. Germline V gene sequence: CDR1 SGHRS, CDR2 YFSETQ. V was clipped by 3 bases and J by 3 bases; unmatched bases: 9.

This TCR came from a person between 18 and 65 years old who received the Ad26.COV2.S COVID-19 vaccine or a placebo. This specimen was peripheral blood, taken in a trial of Ad26.COV2.S vaccine versus placebo. The chain recombines TRBV5-1 with TRBJ2-2; 9 nucleotides align to TRBD2. The CDR3 loop reads CASSSKNSGSYTGELFF. DNA for the CDR3: TGCGCCAGCAGCTCGAAAAATAGCGGGAGTTACACCGGGGAGCTGTTTTTT.